This T cell receptor (beta chain) is from a study of T cell repertoires in cytomegalovirus infection. About the research overall: Well-studied HLA-B-restricted CMV epitopes were used in the study alongside recently identified HLA-C-restricted ones. Public signatures in TCR beta pointed to CMV infection and matching HLA type. Study-wide results and limits: Dominating the ex vivo response were HLA-C-restricted CMV-specific TCR beta clonotypes.

Trimming pared 5 bases from V and 0 bases from J, leaving 11 bases between. The CDR3 spans 15 residues. CDR1 is MDHEN and CDR2 is SYDVKM in the germline V gene. TCRdb ran MiXCR on the reads and lists one entry per CDR3 protein. The sample lists 350,000 to 400,000 distinct CDR3 sequences, about 35% seen once, with about 13% in the top ten. Regarding this clonotype: Its antigen is unknown.

The TCR originated in a human donor in good health (CMV status not recorded). Some clones in this sample may be carry-over from other donors' samples. The rearrangement joins TRBV28 to TRBJ2-1; D uncertain. Here the sequenced sample was cultured PBMCs, taken from culture after CMV antigen stimulation. CDR3 amino acids: CASSAQLFSYNEQFF. As DNA, the CDR3 is TGTGCCAGCAGTGCACAGCTGTTCTCCTACAATGAGCAGTTCTTC.